Below are 9 T cell receptor beta chains sequenced from a single sample in a study of shared clonotypes between healthy human individuals. Libraries were prepared by immunoSEQ multiplex PCR; TCRdb keeps only in-frame clonotypes and omits some of them. The sample lists some 2,000,000 clones, roughly 95% seen once, with roughly 0.13% in the top ten. Material: naive CD4+ T cells sorted from blood. Subset in this sample: CD45RA+ positively selected. These receptors were obtained from a man aged 18 to 30 in good health.

The CDR3 DNA follows: TGTGCCAGTACCGGGACTAGCGGGGGGGCGAACACCGGGGAGCTGTTTTTT. This codes for CASTGTSGGANTGELFF. The chain joins TRBV28 to TRBJ2-2; 16 bases match TRBD2. This CDR3 region has 17 residues. Trimming took 9 bases from V and 0 from J; bases not matched to a gene: 4. Germline CDR1 is MDHEN and CDR2 is SYDVKM.

CDR3: CASSQVGLDEKLFF. The CDR3 DNA is TGCGCCAGCAGCCAGGTCGGTCTGGATGAAAAACTGTTTTTT. The chain is built from TRBV4-3 and TRBJ1-4; D remains ambiguous. CDR3 length: 14 residues. Germline CDR1 and CDR2: LGHNA and YSLEER. Trimming left V 3 bases short and J 6 bases short, with 11 bases between.

The rearrangement uses TRBV11-2 and TRBJ2-3, with D possibly matching TRBD1 (5 bases). CDR1 is SGHAT and CDR2 is FQNNGV in the germline V gene. This CDR3 has 14 amino acids. The V gene lost 3 bases and the J gene lost 4 bases, with 11 bases spanning the gap. Written as DNA, the CDR3 is TGTGCCAGCAGCTTCCAGACAGTATCAGATACGCAGTATTTT. This translates into CASSFQTVSDTQYF.

This clone showed up just a few times. V is TRBV29-1 and J is TRBJ1-2, with 7 bases that match TRBD1. CDR3 length: 13 amino acids. Looked up from germline, CDR1 is SQVTM and CDR2 is ANQGSEA. Trimming removed 5 bases from V and 3 bases from J; junction bases left unmatched: 6. The CDR3 region has the DNA TGCAGCGTTCTGCCTGACAGGGACTATGGCTACACCTTC. Translation gives CSVLPDRDYGYTF.

Concerning this clone itself: This sample also contains other DNA sequences that code for the same CDR3. This chain uses TRBV5-1 with TRBJ2-7; D remains unclear. CDR1 is SGHRS, CDR2 YFSETQ, per germline. CDR3 length: 14 amino acids. V was pared by 0 bases and J by 0 bases, with 7 bases between. This CDR3 reads CASSLVANSYEQYF. CDR3 coding DNA: TGCGCCAGCAGCTTGGTAGCCAACTCCTACGAGCAGTACTTC.

The chain links TRBV6-1 to TRBJ2-7, with D perhaps assigned TRBD1 or TRBD2 (5 bases each). Germline CDR1 MNHNS, CDR2 SASEGT. The CDR3 consists of 12 residues. Deletions cut 8 bases from V and 3 bases from J, with 11 bases between. The chain's CDR3 is CASSGAYYEQYF. The CDR3 region has the DNA TGTGCCAGCTCCGGGGCGTACTACGAGCAGTACTTC.

The chain combines TRBV10-3 with TRBJ1-5; 7 bases fit TRBD1. Germline CDR1 and CDR2: ENHRY and SYGVKD. This CDR3 contains 14 residues. The V gene end was trimmed by 5 bases and the J gene end by 4 bases; junction bases not matched to a gene: 5. The CDR3 nucleotides read TGTGCCATCAGTCAGGGGGAGTGGAATCAGCCCCAGCATTTT. Translating it yields CAISQGEWNQPQHF.

CDR3 DNA: TGTGCCAGCAGCGGGACCTACGAGCAGTACTTC. This translates into CASSGTYEQYF. The gene calls are TRBV7-2 and TRBJ2-7; D is undetermined. Per germline, CDR1 SGHTA and CDR2 FQGNSA. This CDR3 contains 11 residues. Trimming stripped 5 bases from V and 2 bases from J, with 4 bases between.

The sample holds a few counts of this clone. The V and J genes are TRBV9 and TRBJ1-2; D unresolved. In germline, CDR1 is SGDLS, CDR2 YYNGEE. The ends were cut back, 0 bases at V and 4 bases at J, with 7 bases in the middle. The CDR3 has 13 residues. The CDR3 reads CASSVDSLYGYTF. DNA of the CDR3: TGTGCCAGCAGCGTAGACAGCCTCTATGGCTACACCTTC.